One sample yielded the 17 T cell receptor beta chains listed below, sequenced in a study of cytomegalovirus exposure and HLA in healthy donors (dated by TCRdb to the late 2010s). The library was built by means of the immunoSEQ multiplex PCR assay. For the multiplex PCR, a mixture combining 60 forward primers for TCR Vbeta segments and 13 reverse primers for TCR Jbeta segments was used. TCRdb obtained this table from immuneACCESS and retained in-frame rearrangements with V and J assigned. These tables miss some clones; where compared with another copy, unresolved V genes account for less than half of the shortfall, and the remainder is unexplained. Within this sample are 150,000 to 200,000 clones, with over 75% of them counted one time only. The top ten clones comprise approximately 0.89% of the sample. Sequencing was carried out using PBMCs. The receptor set was obtained from a woman between 45 and 65 years old in good health and CMV-seropositive.

The V call is TRBV10-3, the J call TRBJ2-7, with D possibly TRBD1 on 7 matching bases. Germline-derived CDR1 and CDR2 are ENHRY and SYGVKD. The V end was cut by 10 bases, the J end by 6 bases, with 25 bases between. The CDR3 contains 15 residues. The CDR3 spells CATRQGGHKLLEQYF. The DNA of the CDR3 is TGTGCCACCCGGCAGGGGGGACACAAGCTTCTCGAGCAGTACTTC.

In its sample, this clone was seen once. J is TRBJ2-1 and V is TRBV30; D may be TRBD1 (6 bases). V lost 1 base and J 0 bases, leaving 10 bases between the germline ends. From germline, CDR1 is GTSNPN and CDR2 SVGIG (reference sequence). This CDR3 has 15 residues. Here the CDR3 reads CAWSGTASSYNEQFF. CDR3 sequence (DNA): TGTGCCTGGAGTGGGACAGCGAGCTCCTACAATGAGCAGTTCTTC.

The chain couples TRBV5-4 to TRBJ2-7; 9 nucleotides agree with TRBD2. The germline V gene has CDR1 SGHNT and CDR2 YYREEE (reference sequence). The ends lost 4 bases at V and 2 bases at J; junction bases unmatched: 7. The CDR3 runs to 15 residues. The CDR3 DNA is TGTGCCAGCAGCCTCGAGGGCGGGAGGGCCTACGAGCAGTACTTC. Protein sequence: CASSLEGGRAYEQYF.

V and J are TRBV27 and TRBJ1-1; D gene unclear. Trimming stripped 4 bases from V and 2 bases from J, with 5 bases between. Germline CDR1 and CDR2: MNHEY and SMNVEV (reference sequence). The CDR3 length is 12 residues. The CDR3 region is CASSSSNTEAFF. CDR3 nucleotide sequence: TGTGCCAGCAGTTCCAGTAACACTGAAGCTTTCTTT.

V is TRBV9 and J is TRBJ1-1; D may be TRBD1 (6 bases). Germline lookup yields CDR1 SGDLS and CDR2 YYNGEE. This CDR3 spans 16 amino acids. The germline V and J ends were trimmed by 1 base and 2 bases, with 15 bases remaining between them. CDR3 sequence reads: CASSVHTTGPNTEAFF. The CDR3 bases are TGTGCCAGCAGCGTACACACGACAGGACCCAACACTGAAGCTTTCTTT. The full variable domain, in which reference TRBV9 and TRBJ1-1 provide the parts outside the CDR3, is DSGVTQTPKHLITATGQRVTLRCSPRSGDLSVYWYQQSLDQGLQFLIQYYNGEERAKGNILERFSAQQFPDLHSELNLSSLELGDSALYFCASSVHTTGPNTEAFFGQGTRLTVV.

This rearrangement joins TRBV5-1 to TRBJ1-2, with 7 positions matching TRBD1. The CDR3 is 15 amino acids. The V gene's germline CDR1 is SGHRS and CDR2 YFSETQ. The V and J ends lost 2 bases and 4 bases, in that order; junction bases with no gene match: 8. The CDR3, as DNA: TGCGCCAGCAGCTTAGGGACAGTAAGGGTCTATGGCTACACCTTC. Translation: CASSLGTVRVYGYTF.

The rearrangement uses TRBV5-1 and TRBJ2-6; D unclear. CDR3 size: 16 residues. V was pared by 0 bases and J by 1 base, with 8 bases between. In germline, CDR1 is SGHRS, CDR2 YFSETQ. CDR3 nucleotide sequence: TGCGCCAGCAGCTTGGTTGCGTCATCTGGGGCCAACGTCCTGACTTTC. Translated, it gives CASSLVASSGANVLTF.

The chain joins TRBV9 to TRBJ2-3, with D uncertain. The CDR3 has 13 amino acids. Germline CDR1 is SGDLS and CDR2 is YYNGEE. V was pared by 1 base and J by 0 bases, with 3 bases between. Written as DNA, the CDR3 is TGTGCCAGCAGCGTATCTAGCACAGATACGCAGTATTTT. Protein: CASSVSSTDTQYF.

This chain connects TRBV18 to TRBJ1-5; D gene unclear. The germline V gene encodes CDR1 KGHSH and CDR2 LQKENI. This CDR3 has 15 residues. V shed 1 base and J shed 0 bases, with 7 bases lying between them. The CDR3 spells CASSPQETSNQPQHF. As DNA, the CDR3 is TGTGCCAGCTCACCACAGGAGACTAGCAATCAGCCCCAGCATTTT.

The chain carries TRBV11-3 and TRBJ2-7; D perhaps matches TRBD1 (6 bases). The V gene's germline CDR1 is SGHNT and CDR2 YENEEA. This CDR3 is built from 13 residues. Trimming stripped 2 bases from V and 3 bases from J, with 8 bases between. CDR3 sequence reads: CASSLNRDYEQYF. The CDR3 DNA follows: TGTGCCAGCAGCTTAAACAGGGACTACGAGCAGTACTTC.

This rearrangement joins TRBV6-5 to TRBJ2-7; TRBD1 might be the D (5 bases). Trimming shortened V by 7 bases and J by 13 bases, and 17 bases separated the two germline ends. From germline, CDR1 is MNHEY and CDR2 SVGAGI. This CDR3 has 11 amino acids. The CDR3 DNA reads as TGTGCCAGCAAAGAAAGGGGTCATCAATACTTC. Translated, it gives CASKERGHQYF.

The chain has TRBV19 and TRBJ1-5; 10 nucleotides match TRBD1. This CDR3 contains 13 residues. Per germline, CDR1 LNHDA and CDR2 SQIVND (reference sequence). Trimming removed 5 bases from V and 7 bases from J; junction bases left unmatched: 2. CDR3 DNA sequence: TGTGCCAGTAGTGGGACAGGGGAGCAGCCCCAGCATTTT. This translates into CASSGTGEQPQHF. Variable domain in full (rest from reference TRBV19 and TRBJ1-5): DGGITQSPKYLFRKEGQNVTLSCEQNLNHDAMYWYRQDPGQGLRLIYYSQIVNDFQKGDIAEGYSVSREKKESFPLTVTSAQKNPTAFYLCASSGTGEQPQHFGDGTRLSIL.

V gene TRBV11-2 combines with J gene TRBJ2-7, with D possibly TRBD1 on 6 matching bases. V was shortened by 6 bases and J by 5 bases, with 17 bases between the two germline ends. Germline-derived CDR1 and CDR2 are SGHAT and FQNNGV. The CDR3 extends over 14 amino acids. CDR3 sequence reads: CASSPSFGTHEQYF. Here the CDR3 DNA reads TGTGCCAGCAGTCCAAGTTTTGGGACACACGAGCAGTACTTC.

This clone has a handful of counts. The chain combines TRBV21-1 with TRBJ2-1; TRBD1 is the table's D call and was not checked against the DNA. TRBV21-1 is labeled a pseudogene. The CDR3 length is 13 residues. CDR3 DNA: TGTGTGGAGGACAGGTCGGTCGCGGAGAAGCAGTTCTTC. The encoded protein is CVEDRSVAEKQFF.

The chain carries TRBV28 and TRBJ1-2; no clear D gene. Between the trimmed V and J ends, which lost 5 bases and 4 bases, there was a span of 17 bases. The CDR3 contains 15 residues. The germline CDR1 and CDR2 sequences are MDHEN and SYDVKM. In DNA, the CDR3 is TGTGCCAGCAGTCCTTACACCAGGTCGACCTATGGCTACACCTTC. Translation: CASSPYTRSTYGYTF.

The chain is built from TRBV11-2 and TRBJ2-7; 9 bases align to TRBD1. Germline CDR1 and CDR2: SGHAT and FQNNGV. This CDR3 has 14 amino acids. V gave up 5 bases and J gave up 2 bases; unmatched junction bases: 4. CDR3 nucleotide sequence: TGTGCCAGCAGCCCCGGGACAGGGACCTACGAGCAGTACTTC. It specifies CASSPGTGTYEQYF. The variable domain in full, with the rest retrieved from reference TRBV11-2 and TRBJ2-7, is EAGVAQSPRYKIIEKRQSVAFWCNPISGHATLYWYQQILGQGPKLLIQFQNNGVVDDSQLPKDRFSAERLKGVDSTLKIQPAKLEDSAVYLCASSPGTGTYEQYFGPGTRLTVT.

The chain's CDR3 is CASSPQGSRATEAFF. CDR3 coding DNA: TGTGCCAGCAGCCCCCAGGGCAGTCGGGCCACTGAAGCTTTCTTT. J is TRBJ1-1 and V is TRBV7-2, with a tentative D call TRBD1 (5 bases). The CDR3 length is 15 residues. The V end lost 5 bases, the J end lost 4 bases, and 17 bases lay between the germline ends. From germline, CDR1 is SGHTA and CDR2 FQGNSA.